This TCR beta chain was observed in a study of T cells in Graves' hyperthyroidism and ophthalmopathy. This CDR3 spans 20 amino acids. Looked up from germline, CDR1 is MNHNS and CDR2 is SASEGT. Trimming stripped 5 bases from V and 0 bases from J, with 29 bases between. Patients between 18 and 65 years old had hyperthyroidism, newly diagnosed and lasting under 2 months. Details on this clonotype: A much bigger clone sits one base away, suggesting this may be a read error.

Amplification of TCR beta CDR3 regions was performed using RNA transcripts as template. TCR CDR3 regions were first amplified by RT-PCR with HTBI primers. One entry per CDR3 protein results from TCRdb running MiXCR on the multiplex PCR reads. The table records about 320,000 distinct CDR3 sequences, 16% of them present only once. The clonotype originates from a young man with Graves' hyperthyroidism. The chain recombines TRBV6-1 with TRBJ2-7; D might be TRBD2 (6 bases). Source material: blood. The chain's CDR3 is CASSPSGWTGEGTSSYEQYF. DNA for the CDR3: TGTGCCAGCAGTCCCTCTGGGTGGACGGGAGAGGGTACGAGCTCCTACGAGCAGTACTTC.